One and the same sample provided the 32 T cell receptor beta chains below, sequenced in a study of T cell repertoires in aging, cancer and after chemotherapy. Rearranged V-D-J TRB sequences were amplified with a mixed TRB-A/B primer pool. TCRdb reprocessed the multiplex PCR reads with MiXCR, giving one entry per CDR3 protein. Here the sample spans roughly 9,100 distinct CDR3 sequences, around a third being singletons. Peripheral blood genomic DNA, not sorted cells or RNA, was the template. Sequences were obtained from blood. The receptors come from a human donor in good health.

This clonotype was observed a single time. The chain has TRBV6-4 and TRBJ2-6; D uncertain. There are 14 residues in the CDR3. Trimming took off 4 bases at V and 0 bases at J, with 4 bases between the two ends. Germline CDR1 reads MRHNA; CDR2 reads SNTAGT. This CDR3 is CASSVVSGANVLTF. CDR3 coding DNA: TGTGCCAGCAGTGTAGTCTCTGGGGCCAACGTCCTGACTTTC.

J is TRBJ2-7 and V is TRBV5-1; no firm D call. The V and J ends lost 0 bases and 2 bases respectively, with 6 bases between them. Germline V lookup: CDR1 SGHRS, CDR2 YFSETQ. The CDR3 is 13 amino acids. The chain's CDR3 is CASSLATAYEQYF. The CDR3 region has the DNA TGCGCCAGCAGCTTGGCCACGGCCTACGAGCAGTACTTC.

The chain employs TRBV20-1 and TRBJ2-5, with D unresolved. Trimming took off 1 base at V and 4 bases at J, with 25 bases between the two ends. This CDR3 contains 18 residues. The germline CDR1 and CDR2 sequences are DFQATT and SNEGSKA (reference sequence). In DNA, the CDR3 is TGCAGTGCTAGAGCGGGCCTAAAGAGTCCCACCATCGGAGAGACCCAGTACTTC. It translates to CSARAGLKSPTIGETQYF.

The table lists this clonotype with a few counts. The CDR3 nucleotides read TGTGCCAGTTTAGGGGTAGCTCCCACCGGGGAGCTGTTTTTT. It translates to CASLGVAPTGELFF. The rearrangement joins TRBV27 to TRBJ2-2, with D perhaps TRBD1 (5 bases). Germline CDR1 and CDR2: MNHEY and SMNVEV (reference sequence). The V end lost 9 bases, the J end lost 4 bases, and 15 bases lay between the germline ends. This CDR3 region has 14 residues.

The chain has TRBV6-6 and TRBJ1-5; the D gene is possibly TRBD1 (5 bases). The germline V and J ends were trimmed by 5 bases and 5 bases, with 10 bases remaining between them. The CDR3 consists of 13 residues. Germline V gene data show CDR1 as MNHNY and CDR2 as SVGAGI (reference sequence). CDR3 bases: TGTGCCAGCAGTAAATTGGGGGATCAGCCCCAGCATTTT. It translates to CASSKLGDQPQHF.

The chain is built from TRBV30 and TRBJ1-5; 7 nucleotides align to TRBD1. The CDR3 totals 13 residues. Losses at the gene ends were 1 base for V and 4 bases for J; bases not matched to a gene: 1. Germline V CDR1 and CDR2: GTSNPN, SVGIG (reference sequence). The CDR3 sequence: CAWSGTGNQPQHF. Written as DNA, the CDR3 is TGTGCCTGGAGTGGGACAGGAAATCAGCCCCAGCATTTT.

Points on this clonotype: This clone may be a read error of a much larger clone one base away. The chain couples TRBV11-3 to TRBJ2-3, with 10 positions matching TRBD2. Trimming removed 5 bases from V and 4 bases from J; junction bases left unmatched: 15. The CDR3 spans 18 residues. CDR1 and CDR2 from the germline V gene are SGHNT and YENEEA. The CDR3: CASSRQSGGAALPDTQYF. CDR3 coding DNA: TGTGCCAGCAGCCGCCAAAGCGGGGGGGCCGCCTTGCCAGATACGCAGTATTTT.

The genes are TRBV7-9 and TRBJ2-1, with D uncertain. CDR3 length: 12 residues. Looked up from germline, CDR1 is SEHNR and CDR2 is FQNEAQ (reference sequence). The ends were cut back, 2 bases at V and 5 bases at J, with 4 bases in the middle. The CDR3 coding sequence is TGTGCCAGCAGCTTAAGCGACAATGAGCAGTTCTTC. Protein: CASSLSDNEQFF.

The chain carries TRBV6-6 and TRBJ2-1, with 7 bases matching TRBD2. From germline, CDR1 is MNHNY and CDR2 SVGAGI (reference sequence). This CDR3 has 17 residues. With V trimmed by 0 bases and J by 1 base, 6 bases remained unmatched. CDR3 in amino acids: CASSYSTSGGSYNEQFF. The DNA for the CDR3 is TGTGCCAGCAGTTACTCGACGTCGGGAGGTTCCTACAATGAGCAGTTCTTC.

This clonotype was seen just once. J is TRBJ2-7 and V is TRBV12-3 or TRBV12-4; D is possibly TRBD1 or TRBD2 (5 bases each). The CDR3 length is 13 residues. Trimming shortened V by 7 bases and J by 4 bases, and 14 bases separated the two germline ends. CDR3 nucleotide sequence: TGTGCCAGCAAGGGGACCGGGCCTTACGAGCAGTACTTC. Residues: CASKGTGPYEQYF.

The gene calls are TRBV12-3 or TRBV12-4 and TRBJ1-3; D may be TRBD1 (6 bases). The germline V and J ends were trimmed by 10 bases and 4 bases, with 17 bases remaining between them. CDR3 size: 14 residues. This chain's CDR3 is CATSPQGLGNTIYF. The CDR3 coding sequence is TGTGCCACTTCCCCGCAGGGGCTGGGAAACACCATATATTTT.

The chain couples TRBV18 to TRBJ1-2; D might be TRBD1 (6 bases). The germline CDR1 and CDR2 sequences are KGHSH and LQKENI. V dropped 5 bases and J dropped 4 bases, with 11 bases sitting between them. CDR3 size: 13 residues. The CDR3 nucleotides are TGTGCCAGCTCAGCAGAGGGGGTCTATGGCTACACCTTC. Its protein product is CASSAEGVYGYTF. Using reference TRBV18 and TRBJ1-2 for the parts outside the CDR3, the full variable domain is NAGVMQNPRHLVRRRGQEARLRCSPMKGHSHVYWYRQLPEEGLKFMVYLQKENIIDESGMPKERFSAEFPKEGPSILRIQQVVRGDSAAYFCASSAEGVYGYTFGSGTRLTVV.

The rearrangement links TRBV20-1 to TRBJ2-7, with TRBD1 identical over 7 bases. Trimming took 5 bases from V and 4 from J; bases not matched to a gene: 2. The germline V gene encodes CDR1 DFQATT and CDR2 SNEGSKA (reference sequence). This CDR3 region has 11 residues. DNA of the CDR3: TGCAGTGCTGACAGGGTTTACGAGCAGTACTTC. It translates to CSADRVYEQYF.

The rearrangement uses TRBV5-4 and TRBJ2-7, with 8 bases fitting TRBD1. The V segment lost 1 base and the J segment 5 bases; nucleotides outside the gene matches: 11. Germline V CDR1 and CDR2: SGHNT, YYREEE (reference sequence). This CDR3 region has 16 residues. The DNA for the CDR3 is TGTGCCAGCAGCTTGTACTTAGGACAGGGAGCAGACGAGCAGTACTTC. Translated, it gives CASSLYLGQGADEQYF.

The V call is TRBV5-1, the J call TRBJ2-1, with TRBD2 matching 11 bases. Germline-derived CDR1 and CDR2 are SGHRS and YFSETQ. V was clipped by 0 bases and J by 0 bases; unmatched bases: 8. The CDR3 is made up of 19 amino acids. The CDR3 DNA is TGCGCCAGCAGCTTGGTCGGGACTAGCGGCGTCTCCTCCTACAATGAGCAGTTCTTC. This sequence encodes CASSLVGTSGVSSYNEQFF.

This clonotype has more than one count but fewer than ten. The chain joins TRBV27 to TRBJ2-7, with a possible D match to TRBD1 (5 bases). The CDR3 runs to 13 residues. Trimming removed 3 bases at V and 5 bases at J, with 11 bases between. Germline CDR1 and CDR2: MNHEY and SMNVEV (reference sequence). The CDR3, as DNA: TGTGCCAGCAGTTTCAGGGTAATCGACGAGCAGTACTTC. Its translation is CASSFRVIDEQYF.

This clonotype was counted a few times. V usage is TRBV30 and J usage is TRBJ2-1, with D perhaps TRBD1 or TRBD2 (5 bases each). CDR1 is GTSNPN, CDR2 SVGIG, per germline (reference sequence). The CDR3 has 15 residues. The ends were cut back, 5 bases at V and 0 bases at J, with 14 bases in the middle. In nucleotides, the CDR3 is TGTGCCTGGCAAAGAGGGGTATTCTCCTACAATGAGCAGTTCTTC. Its protein product is CAWQRGVFSYNEQFF.

Only a few counts were recorded for this clonotype. The chain employs TRBV11-3 and TRBJ1-1, with a weak D call TRBD1 (6 bases). The V gene lost 5 bases and the J gene lost 8 bases, with 15 bases spanning the gap. This CDR3 contains 13 residues. In germline, CDR1 is SGHNT, CDR2 YENEEA. For the CDR3, the DNA is TGTGCCAGCAGCCGAGGGGGTATAGAGGAAGCTTTCTTT. Amino acid sequence: CASSRGGIEEAFF.

The chain links TRBV19 to TRBJ2-5, with D perhaps matching TRBD2 (5 bases). V shed 7 bases and J shed 0 bases, with 12 bases lying between them. The germline V gene encodes CDR1 LNHDA and CDR2 SQIVND (reference sequence). This CDR3 is built from 14 residues. This CDR3 reads CASKEAPYQETQYF. The CDR3 region has the DNA TGTGCCAGTAAGGAGGCTCCATACCAAGAGACCCAGTACTTC.

The CDR3 nucleotides are TGTGCCAGTAGTGACCCAAGAGGAACGGGCTACACCTTC. Translating gives CASSDPRGTGYTF. The chain carries TRBV19 and TRBJ1-2; D is unresolved. This CDR3 region has 13 residues. The germline gives CDR1 LNHDA, CDR2 SQIVND (reference sequence). Deletions cut 5 bases from V and 8 bases from J, with 15 bases between.

This chain links TRBV27 with TRBJ2-1, with 9 bases lining up with TRBD2. This CDR3 has 16 amino acids. Unmatched junction bases numbered 15, after V lost 8 bases and J lost 7 bases. From germline, CDR1 is MNHEY and CDR2 SMNVEV (reference sequence). CDR3 nucleotide sequence: TGTGCCAGCTCCGATTGGTATGGCGGGGGGGTTAATGAGCAGTTCTTC. This codes for CASSDWYGGGVNEQFF.

This clonotype came up a few times. This chain uses TRBV11-3 with TRBJ2-4; D perhaps matches TRBD1 (6 bases). The V end was cut by 4 bases, the J end by 6 bases, with 13 bases between. Germline values: CDR1 SGHNT, CDR2 YENEEA. CDR3 length: 14 residues. This chain's CDR3 is CASSSRGGRNIQYF. The CDR3, as DNA: TGTGCCAGCAGCTCCAGGGGTGGTAGAAACATTCAGTACTTC.

The DNA of the CDR3 is TGTGCCAGCAGTTTTGAGGGAAGCTCCTACGAGCAGTACTTC. Translation: CASSFEGSSYEQYF. The chain uses TRBV27 and TRBJ2-7; TRBD2 might be the D (5 bases). CDR3 length: 14 residues. V was trimmed by 3 bases and J by 0 bases, leaving 9 bases between them. Germline V CDR1 and CDR2: MNHEY, SMNVEV (reference sequence).

Judged by abundance, this clonotype is medium-sized. V and J are TRBV11-3 and TRBJ1-6; tentatively, D is TRBD1 (6 bases). The CDR3 consists of 16 residues. Germline V CDR1 and CDR2: SGHNT, YENEEA. Trimming left V 0 bases short and J 9 bases short, with 15 bases between. CDR3 sequence reads: CASSLDLTGSASPLHF. CDR3 coding DNA: TGTGCCAGCAGCTTAGACTTAACAGGGTCTGCTTCACCCCTCCACTTT.

The gene calls are TRBV6-5 and TRBJ1-3; D gene uncertain. Germline V gives CDR1 MNHEY, CDR2 SVGAGI. The CDR3 is made up of 15 amino acids. V was pared by 5 bases and J by 4 bases, with 15 bases between. The CDR3 sequence is CASSTGPTGGNTIYF. The DNA for the CDR3 is TGTGCCAGCAGTACCGGGCCCACGGGGGGAAACACCATATATTTT.

The chain joins TRBV12-3 or TRBV12-4 to TRBJ1-5; TRBD1 agrees at 8 bases. The CDR3 contains 14 residues. Germline trimming cut 6 bases from V and 5 bases from J; bases unmatched to any gene: 6. The CDR3 DNA follows: TGTGCCAGCAGCCGGACAGGGTTAGATCAGCCCCAGCATTTT. Residues: CASSRTGLDQPQHF.

The DNA of the CDR3 is TGTGCCAGCAGCCCCCTAGCCGTCCAAGAGACCCAGTACTTC. Translating gives CASSPLAVQETQYF. The V and J genes are TRBV11-3 and TRBJ2-5; D might be TRBD2 (5 bases). This CDR3 is 14 amino acids long. V shed 5 bases and J shed 1 base, with 11 bases lying between them. Per germline, CDR1 SGHNT and CDR2 YENEEA.

The chain joins TRBV29-1 to TRBJ2-1; D ambiguous. The CDR3 covers 12 residues. Trimming pared 2 bases from V and 0 bases from J, leaving 2 bases between. Germline V gene data show CDR1 as SQVTM and CDR2 as ANQGSEA. Here the CDR3 reads CSVESSYNEQFF. CDR3 coding DNA: TGCAGCGTTGAATCCTCCTACAATGAGCAGTTCTTC.

This rearrangement joins TRBV24-1 to TRBJ2-1; 9 bases fit TRBD1. V was clipped by 4 bases and J by 3 bases; unmatched bases: 3. Germline loops: CDR1 KGHDR, CDR2 SFDVKD. This CDR3 region has 15 residues. Here the CDR3 reads CATSEPGQGYNEQFF. In DNA, the CDR3 is TGTGCCACCAGTGAGCCGGGACAGGGCTACAATGAGCAGTTCTTC.

This chain connects TRBV12-3 or TRBV12-4 to TRBJ1-5; D gene unclear. The CDR3 is made up of 15 amino acids. The V gene lost 3 bases and the J gene lost 0 bases, with 9 bases spanning the gap. The CDR3 loop reads CASSLWTASNQPQHF. CDR3 bases: TGTGCCAGCAGTTTGTGGACGGCTAGCAATCAGCCCCAGCATTTT.

The rearrangement links TRBV5-6 to TRBJ2-2; weak D call: TRBD1 (5 bases). Germline values: CDR1 SGHDT, CDR2 YYEEEE. Trimming pared 2 bases from V and 2 bases from J, leaving 13 bases between. The length of the CDR3 is 16 residues. The CDR3 spells CASSFMGRVNTGELFF. CDR3 DNA: TGTGCCAGCAGCTTCATGGGCAGGGTCAACACCGGGGAGCTGTTTTTT.

V and J are TRBV6-5 and TRBJ1-1; D is perhaps TRBD1 (5 bases). Germline CDR1 reads MNHEY; CDR2 reads SVGAGI. The CDR3 covers 12 residues. The V gene lost 6 bases and the J gene lost 6 bases, with 11 bases spanning the gap. The CDR3 here is CASSGLGAEAFF. The CDR3 DNA follows: TGTGCCAGCAGCGGACTGGGGGCTGAAGCTTTCTTT.